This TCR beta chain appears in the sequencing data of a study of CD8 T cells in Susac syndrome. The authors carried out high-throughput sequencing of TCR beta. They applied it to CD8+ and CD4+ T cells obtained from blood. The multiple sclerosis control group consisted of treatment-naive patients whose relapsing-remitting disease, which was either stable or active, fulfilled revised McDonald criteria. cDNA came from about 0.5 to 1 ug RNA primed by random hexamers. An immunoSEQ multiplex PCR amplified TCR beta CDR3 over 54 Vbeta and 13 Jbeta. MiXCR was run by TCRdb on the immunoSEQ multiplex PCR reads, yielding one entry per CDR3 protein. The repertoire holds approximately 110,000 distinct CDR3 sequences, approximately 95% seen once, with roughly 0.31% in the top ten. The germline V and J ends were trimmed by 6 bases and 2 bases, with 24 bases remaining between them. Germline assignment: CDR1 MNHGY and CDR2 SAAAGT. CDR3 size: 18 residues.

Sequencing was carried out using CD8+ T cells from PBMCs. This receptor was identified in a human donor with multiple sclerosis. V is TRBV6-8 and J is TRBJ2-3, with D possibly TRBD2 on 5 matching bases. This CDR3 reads CASSPTTTWGATTDTQYF. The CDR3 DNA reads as TGTGCCAGCAGCCCAACAACGACATGGGGAGCGACCACAGATACGCAGTATTTT.